This entry concerns a single T cell receptor (beta chain). The antigen is unknown. The junction differs from germline at one of its ends, possibly a read error. Exclusion followed for patients with uncontrolled infection, other autoimmune disease, pregnancy or lactation. Looked up from germline, CDR1 is SGHRS and CDR2 is YFSETQ. This CDR3 is built from 14 residues. This sample was taken from a study of T cells in Graves' hyperthyroidism and ophthalmopathy. TCR beta CDR3 regions were amplified from RNA. The TCR CDR3 first-round RT-PCR relied on the HTBI primer set. TCRdb processed the multiplex PCR reads anew with MiXCR; each CDR3 protein has one entry. The data hold around 600,000 distinct CDR3 sequences, with less than 45% observed a single time. Overall study results and limits: Blood samples included most of the expanded thyroid clonotypes exceeding 0.001. Onset of ophthalmopathy came a median approximately 6.8 months after the model predicted it. Ophthalmopathy could be told apart from stable hyperthyroidism with a 13 V-J model.

This chain links TRBV5-1 with TRBJ1-2; TRBD1 agrees at 7 bases. The sample was peripheral blood or thyroid tissue (not recorded which). The TCR sequence derives from an adult man with Graves' disease, either hyperthyroidism or ophthalmopathy (not recorded which). CDR3 amino acids: CASSFSEGAYGYTF. As DNA, the CDR3 is TGTGCCAGCAGCTTCTCAGAGGGGGCCTATGGCTACACCTTC. The full variable domain, its missing parts supplied by reference TRBV5-1 and TRBJ1-2, is KAGVTQTPRYLIKTRGQQVTLSCSPISGHRSVSWYQQTPGQGLQFLFEYFSETQRNKGNFPGRFSGRQFSNSRSEMNVSTLELGDSALYLCASSFSEGAYGYTFGSGTRLTVV.